These 25 T cell receptor beta chains originate from one sample sequenced in a study of blood T cells in healthy people across ages (dated by TCRdb to the mid-2010s). The library came from 5' RACE. Instrument used: Illumina HiSeq 2500. A second PCR of 7 to 11 cycles was run with a J-beta primer mix and a sample-barcoded 5' primer. TCRdb trimmed public reads at Q25 via fastp, called clones via MiXCR and kept in-frame beta chains. Rows with one shared CDR3 protein collapse into an entry with the most common genes and DNA. This sample is represented by 900,000 to 950,000 distinct CDR3 sequences; approximately 32% of them were singletons. Roughly 10% of the sample lies in the top ten. This sample was also put to use in a study of T cells of mothers and their children.

The sample comprised blood. The receptors here all came from a woman aged 40 to 50 in good health.

This chain links TRBV7-2 with TRBJ1-1, with D possibly matching TRBD1 (6 bases). Germline values: CDR1 SGHTA, CDR2 FQGNSA. Trimming removed 5 bases from V and 1 base from J, with 14 bases in between. This CDR3 spans 15 amino acids. The CDR3 loop is CASSPFRGQNTEAFF. CDR3 DNA sequence: TGTGCCAGCAGCCCCTTCCGGGGGCAGAACACTGAAGCTTTCTTT. Supplemented by reference TRBV7-2 and TRBJ1-1, the full variable domain reads GAGVSQSPSNKVTEKGKDVELRCDPISGHTALYWYRQSLGQGLEFLIYFQGNSAPDKSGLPSDRFSAERTGGSVSTLTIQRTQQEDSAVYLCASSPFRGQNTEAFFGQGTRLTVV.

The chain links TRBV27 to TRBJ1-5, with TRBD1 as a possible D gene (6 bases). V was clipped by 8 bases and J by 5 bases, with 16 bases between them. In germline, CDR1 is MNHEY, CDR2 SMNVEV (reference sequence). The CDR3 length is 14 residues. The CDR3 loop reads CASPAPGDHQPQHF. CDR3 bases: TGTGCCAGCCCCGCTCCAGGGGACCATCAGCCCCAGCATTTT.

This clonotype showed up many times. The rearrangement joins TRBV29-1 to TRBJ1-2, with 8 bases fitting TRBD1. The CDR3 has 12 residues. From germline, CDR1 is SQVTM and CDR2 ANQGSEA. J lost 10 bases, V lost 7 bases, and 11 bases had no gene match. The chain's CDR3 is CSGVALDRDYTF. The CDR3 DNA sequence: TGCAGCGGGGTAGCTCTGGACAGGGACTACACCTTC.

This clonotype has just a few counts. The V gene is TRBV5-1, the J gene TRBJ1-1; D might be TRBD1 (6 bases). The CDR3 is made up of 15 amino acids. Germline CDR1 SGHRS, CDR2 YFSETQ. Between the trimmed V and J ends, which lost 0 bases and 5 bases, there was a span of 14 bases. The CDR3 region is CASSLEQGQLTEAFF. Written as DNA, the CDR3 is TGCGCCAGCAGCTTGGAACAGGGCCAATTAACTGAAGCTTTCTTT.

This clonotype has more than one count but fewer than ten. The genes are TRBV12-3 or TRBV12-4 and TRBJ1-5; 7 nucleotides agree with TRBD1. This CDR3 region has 14 residues. V shed 8 bases, J shed 3 bases, and the junction held 7 bases outside the gene matches. The CDR3 here is CASSRQGTNQPQHF. CDR3 DNA: TGTGCCAGCTCCCGACAGGGAACCAATCAGCCCCAGCATTTT.

The chain employs TRBV12-3 or TRBV12-4 and TRBJ2-2; D possibly uses TRBD1 or TRBD2 (6 bases each). Trimming cost V 5 bases and J 9 bases, with 10 bases left between them. The CDR3 consists of 12 residues. This chain's CDR3 is CASSTGGRELFF. In nucleotides, the CDR3 is TGTGCCAGCAGTACCGGGGGCAGGGAGCTGTTTTTT.

Concerning this clonotype itself: Since a much larger clone is just one base distant, this may be a read error. The chain joins TRBV4-3 to TRBJ2-7; TRBD2 matches 8 bases. The J call could be wrong; TRBJ2-5 is a better fit for the DNA end. Germline V CDR1 and CDR2: LGHNA, YSLEER. This CDR3 comprises 17 residues. CDR3 sequence (DNA): TGCGCCAGCAGCCAAGATCTCAATCCGGGGGGGTTGGAGACCCAGTACTTC. Its translation is CASSQDLNPGGLETQYF.

Concerning this clonotype: A much larger clone is a single base away; this may be a read error. The rearrangement uses TRBV5-8 and TRBJ2-7; TRBD1 matches 9 bases. Germline V lookup: CDR1 SGHTS, CDR2 YDEGEE. V trimming: 4 bases; J trimming: 6 bases; junction bases outside the gene matches: 11. The CDR3 spans 15 residues. CDR3 loop: CASSDRGCSSPEQYF. CDR3 DNA sequence: TGTGCCAGCAGCGACAGGGGGTGTTCGTCCCCCGAGCAGTACTTC.

This clonotype was observed a handful of times. The chain has TRBV5-1 and TRBJ2-3; D is undetermined. The CDR3 consists of 14 residues. The germline CDR1 and CDR2 sequences are SGHRS and YFSETQ. Between the trimmed V and J ends, which lost 1 base and 0 bases, there was a span of 6 bases. The CDR3 loop reads CASSLPTSTDTQYF. CDR3 sequence (DNA): TGCGCCAGCAGCTTGCCAACTAGCACAGATACGCAGTATTTT.

This clonotype showed up just a few times. The chain employs TRBV3-1 and TRBJ2-5; D could derive from TRBD1 or TRBD2 (5 bases each). The DNA end is more similar to TRBJ2-7, so the J call may be wrong. The CDR3 runs 14 residues. Germline-derived CDR1 and CDR2 are LGHDT and YNNKEL (reference sequence). DNA of the CDR3: TGTGCCAGCAGCTCGGGACGGGCGACCTACGAGCAGTACTTC. It translates to CASSSGRATYEQYF.

A few counts support this clonotype. This chain links TRBV5-1 with TRBJ2-2; 8 bases line up with TRBD2. In germline, CDR1 is SGHRS, CDR2 YFSETQ. The trim removed 6 bases at V and 5 bases at J, leaving 6 bases unmatched. The CDR3 is 14 residues long. The CDR3, as DNA: TGCGCCAGCACCGCCCGGGGGGGAACCGGGGAGCTGTTTTTT. This translates into CASTARGGTGELFF.

The genes are TRBV6-5 and TRBJ1-6; D gene unclear. Per germline, CDR1 MNHEY and CDR2 SVGAGI. CDR3 length equals 15 residues. V lost 5 bases, J lost 9 bases, and 17 bases lay in between. The CDR3 loop reads CASSLGRGGSSPLHF. The CDR3 region has the DNA TGTGCCAGCAGTCTTGGACGGGGAGGGAGTTCACCCCTCCACTTT.

The V gene is TRBV12-3 or TRBV12-4, the J gene TRBJ2-3, with TRBD2 matching 10 bases. V lost 6 bases, J lost 3 bases, and 6 bases stayed unmatched. The CDR3 extends over 15 amino acids. CDR3 region: CASRRVAGGTDTQYF. The CDR3 DNA reads as TGTGCCAGCAGGAGGGTAGCGGGGGGTACAGATACGCAGTATTTT.

This chain connects TRBV24-1 to TRBJ2-2; either TRBD1 or TRBD2 may fit D (5 bases each). The CDR3 has 17 residues. Trimming took off 5 bases at V and 0 bases at J, with 15 bases between the two ends. Germline V gives CDR1 KGHDR, CDR2 SFDVKD. The CDR3 sequence is CATSGTQRGSNTGELFF. CDR3 in DNA: TGTGCCACCAGTGGCACCCAGAGGGGTTCGAACACCGGGGAGCTGTTTTTT.

This clonotype showed up many times. The chain joins TRBV18 to TRBJ2-7; unclear D gene. Looked up from germline, CDR1 is KGHSH and CDR2 is LQKENI. V was cut by 2 bases and J by 9 bases, with 14 bases left in between. The CDR3 runs 13 residues. The DNA for the CDR3 is TGTGCCAGCTCACCAAGCGACACTCGTGGGCAGTACTTC. As protein: CASSPSDTRGQYF.

The chain recombines TRBV6-2 or TRBV6-3 with TRBJ1-5; tentatively, D is TRBD1 (5 bases). CDR1 and CDR2 from the germline V gene are MNHEY and SVGEGT. This CDR3 contains 15 residues. V lost 5 bases, J lost 2 bases, and 13 bases lay in between. CDR3 amino acids: CASSLLSRGNQPQHF. The DNA of the CDR3 is TGTGCCAGCAGTCTTCTGTCCAGGGGCAATCAGCCCCAGCATTTT.

This clonotype was seen ten or more times. The rearrangement links TRBV12-3 or TRBV12-4 to TRBJ2-4; possible D gene TRBD1, 7 bases. Trimming took off 6 bases at V and 0 bases at J, with 18 bases between the two ends. This CDR3 has 17 residues. The CDR3 DNA sequence: TGTGCCAGCAGCACCTCCAGGGGGGCGAGAGCCAAAAACATTCAGTACTTC. Its protein product is CASSTSRGARAKNIQYF.

At least ten counts were recorded for this clonotype. The chain combines TRBV5-5 with TRBJ1-2; no reliable D call. Germline-derived CDR1 and CDR2 are SGHKS and YYEKEE (reference sequence). The length of the CDR3 is 14 residues. V dropped 0 bases and J dropped 2 bases, with 8 bases sitting between them. The CDR3 loop reads CASSLDHSNYGYTF. The CDR3 DNA follows: TGTGCCAGCAGCTTGGATCACAGCAACTATGGCTACACCTTC.

The chain uses TRBV27 and TRBJ2-1, with 9 bases lining up with TRBD1. V lost 5 bases, J lost 10 bases, and 18 bases stayed unmatched. Germline V gives CDR1 MNHEY, CDR2 SMNVEV (reference sequence). The CDR3 is 17 residues long. This chain's CDR3 is CASSRIPGQGLLFEQFF. The CDR3 DNA reads as TGTGCCAGCAGTCGAATCCCGGGACAGGGCCTTCTTTTCGAGCAGTTCTTC.

V usage is TRBV20-1 and J usage is TRBJ1-2; D unresolved. Trimming pared 0 bases from V and 4 bases from J, leaving 15 bases between. The CDR3 consists of 15 residues. The germline gives CDR1 DFQATT, CDR2 SNEGSKA (reference sequence). The CDR3 protein is CSARDRSTGGYGYTF. CDR3 DNA sequence: TGCAGTGCTAGAGATAGGTCCACCGGCGGCTATGGCTACACCTTC.

As DNA, the CDR3 is TGTGCCAGCAGCCAAGATAGGGCGCTAGCGGGGAACCAGTTCTTC. Residues: CASSQDRALAGNQFF. The gene calls are TRBV3-1 and TRBJ2-1; 9 nucleotides line up with TRBD2. The CDR3 contains 15 residues. Per the germline V gene, CDR1 is LGHDT and CDR2 is YNNKEL (reference sequence). Trimming took 0 bases from V and 13 from J; bases not matched to a gene: 10.

The V and J genes are TRBV5-5 and TRBJ1-6, with D perhaps matching TRBD1 (6 bases). Germline loops: CDR1 SGHKS, CDR2 YYEKEE (reference sequence). The CDR3 runs to 15 residues. Trimming removed 4 bases at V and 9 bases at J, with 17 bases between. CDR3 sequence: CASSPPGAGASPLHF. In DNA, the CDR3 is TGTGCCAGCAGCCCCCCCGGGGCAGGGGCTTCACCCCTCCACTTT.

V usage is TRBV18 and J usage is TRBJ2-4, with TRBD1 identical over 10 bases. Matching the DNA end better, TRBJ2-7 makes the J call doubtful. This CDR3 is built from 15 residues. Germline V gene sequence: CDR1 KGHSH, CDR2 LQKENI. DNA of the CDR3: TGTGCCAGCTCACCACGTCGGACAGGGGGAAACGAGCAGTACTTC. Protein sequence: CASSPRRTGGNEQYF.

The chain employs TRBV3-1 and TRBJ2-1; no firm D call. The CDR3 is 17 amino acids. CDR1 and CDR2 from the germline V gene are LGHDT and YNNKEL (reference sequence). Trimming pared 2 bases from V and 7 bases from J, leaving 21 bases between. The CDR3 reads CASSQRTRQILGNEQFF. Here the CDR3 DNA reads TGTGCCAGCAGCCAAAGGACGAGGCAGATCTTAGGAAATGAGCAGTTCTTC.

There are a few counts of this clonotype. This chain joins TRBV20-1 and TRBJ1-5, with a possible D match to TRBD1 (6 bases). Germline V CDR1 and CDR2: DFQATT, SNEGSKA (reference sequence). The CDR3 loop spans 14 amino acids. With 6 bases removed from V and 5 bases from J, the gap between germline ends came to 17 bases. Here the CDR3 reads CSAPKGELDQPQHF. The CDR3 DNA sequence: TGCAGTGCCCCTAAGGGGGAGTTGGATCAGCCCCAGCATTTT.